This T cell receptor (beta chain) was sequenced during a study of blood T cell repertoires in COVID-19. Measured with immunoSEQ multiplex PCR; TCRdb has only the in-frame clones, and not every one. The sample lists hundreds of thousands of clones, about 92% occurring once. Per the germline V gene, CDR1 is MNHEY and CDR2 is SVGAGI. There are 15 residues in the CDR3. Trimming left V 3 bases short and J 3 bases short, with 12 bases between. The source is a man in his 60s who had recovered from COVID-19. This chain uses TRBV6-5 with TRBJ2-4; TRBD2 might be the D (6 bases). The specimen sequenced was PBMCs or T cells enriched from blood (not recorded which). CDR3 sequence reads: CASSYFSRGKNIQYF. The CDR3 DNA reads as TGTGCCAGCAGTTATTTCTCGCGGGGCAAAAACATTCAGTACTTC.